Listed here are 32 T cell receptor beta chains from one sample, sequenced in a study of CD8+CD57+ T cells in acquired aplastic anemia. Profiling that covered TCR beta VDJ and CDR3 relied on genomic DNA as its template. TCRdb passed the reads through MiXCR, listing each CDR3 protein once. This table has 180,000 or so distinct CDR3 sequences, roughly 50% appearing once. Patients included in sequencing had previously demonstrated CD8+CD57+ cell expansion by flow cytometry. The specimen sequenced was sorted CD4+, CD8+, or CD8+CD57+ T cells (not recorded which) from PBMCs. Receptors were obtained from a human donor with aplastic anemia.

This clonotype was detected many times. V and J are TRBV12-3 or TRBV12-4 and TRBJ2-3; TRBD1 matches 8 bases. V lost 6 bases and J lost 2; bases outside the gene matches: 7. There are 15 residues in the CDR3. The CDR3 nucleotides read TGTGCCAGCAGCCCCAGGACAGGGCTCACAGATACGCAGTATTTT. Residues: CASSPRTGLTDTQYF.

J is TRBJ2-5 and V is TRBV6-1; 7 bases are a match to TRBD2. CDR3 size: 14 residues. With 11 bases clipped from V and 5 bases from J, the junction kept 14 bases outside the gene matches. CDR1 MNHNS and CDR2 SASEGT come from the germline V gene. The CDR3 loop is CAGGRSRERETQYF. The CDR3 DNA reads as TGTGCCGGGGGAAGATCGCGGGAGCGGGAGACCCAGTACTTC.

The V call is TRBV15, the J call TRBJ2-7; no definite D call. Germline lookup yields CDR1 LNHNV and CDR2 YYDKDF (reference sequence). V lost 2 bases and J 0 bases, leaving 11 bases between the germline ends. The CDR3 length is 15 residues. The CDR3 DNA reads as TGTGCCACCAGCAGAAGGGCGGCGAGCTCCTACGAGCAGTACTTC. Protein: CATSRRAASSYEQYF.

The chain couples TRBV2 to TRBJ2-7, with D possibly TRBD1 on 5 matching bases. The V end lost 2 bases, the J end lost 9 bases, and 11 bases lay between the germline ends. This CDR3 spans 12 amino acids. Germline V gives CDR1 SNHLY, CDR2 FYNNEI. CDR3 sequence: CASSERGPGQYF. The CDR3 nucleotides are TGTGCCAGCAGTGAAAGGGGCCCGGGGCAGTACTTC.

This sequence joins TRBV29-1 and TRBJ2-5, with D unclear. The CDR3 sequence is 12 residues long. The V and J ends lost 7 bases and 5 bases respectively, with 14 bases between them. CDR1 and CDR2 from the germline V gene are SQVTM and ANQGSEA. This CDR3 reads CSGLGWPETQYF. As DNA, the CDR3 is TGCAGCGGTTTGGGGTGGCCGGAGACCCAGTACTTC.

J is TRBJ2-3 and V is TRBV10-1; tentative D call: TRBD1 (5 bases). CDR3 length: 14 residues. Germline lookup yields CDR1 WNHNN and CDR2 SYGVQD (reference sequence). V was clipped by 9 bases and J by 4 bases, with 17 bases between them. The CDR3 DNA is TGCGCCAGTTCAAGGGCAGGGTCGTCAGATACGCAGTATTTT. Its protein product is CASSRAGSSDTQYF.

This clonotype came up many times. In DNA, the CDR3 is TGTGCCAGCGGGTCGACTCCTGGGCTAGCGGGGGGGGAGCAGTACTTC. This translates into CASGSTPGLAGGEQYF. This chain uses TRBV7-9 with TRBJ2-7; 12 bases line up with TRBD2. Germline V CDR1 and CDR2: SEHNR, FQNEAQ (reference sequence). Losses at the gene ends were 8 bases for V and 7 bases for J; bases not matched to a gene: 15. The CDR3 has 16 amino acids.

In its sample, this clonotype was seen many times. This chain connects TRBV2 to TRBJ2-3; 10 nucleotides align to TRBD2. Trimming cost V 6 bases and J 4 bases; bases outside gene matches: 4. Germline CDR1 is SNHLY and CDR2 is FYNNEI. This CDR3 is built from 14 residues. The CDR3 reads CASRLAGASDTQYF. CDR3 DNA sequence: TGTGCCAGCAGGCTAGCGGGGGCTTCAGATACGCAGTATTTT.

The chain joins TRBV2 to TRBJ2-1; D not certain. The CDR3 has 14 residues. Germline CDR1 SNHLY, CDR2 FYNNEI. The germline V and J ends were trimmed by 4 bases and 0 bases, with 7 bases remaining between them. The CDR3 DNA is TGTGCCAGCAGTGTGGCGAGCTCCTACAATGAGCAGTTCTTC. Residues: CASSVASSYNEQFF.

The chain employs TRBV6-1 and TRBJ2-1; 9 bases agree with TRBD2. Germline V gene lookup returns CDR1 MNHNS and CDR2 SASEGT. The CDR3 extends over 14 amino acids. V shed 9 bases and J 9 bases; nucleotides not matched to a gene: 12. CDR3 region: CASVPGLAGSEQFF. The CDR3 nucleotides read TGTGCCAGTGTGCCGGGACTAGCAGGGAGTGAGCAGTTCTTC.

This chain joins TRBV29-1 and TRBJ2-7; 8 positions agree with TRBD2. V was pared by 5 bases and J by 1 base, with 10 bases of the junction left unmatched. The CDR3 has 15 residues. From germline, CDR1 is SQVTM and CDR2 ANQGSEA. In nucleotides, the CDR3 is TGCAGCGTTACCAGGGGCGGGGGGTCGTCCTACGAGCAGTACTTC. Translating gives CSVTRGGGSSYEQYF.

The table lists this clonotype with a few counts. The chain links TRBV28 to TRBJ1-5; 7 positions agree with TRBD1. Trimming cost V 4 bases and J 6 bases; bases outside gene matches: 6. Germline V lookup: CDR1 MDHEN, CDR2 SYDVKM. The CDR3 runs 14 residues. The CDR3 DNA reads TGTGCCAGCAGTTCAGCAGGGGGAGGTCAGCCCCAGCATTTT. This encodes CASSSAGGGQPQHF.

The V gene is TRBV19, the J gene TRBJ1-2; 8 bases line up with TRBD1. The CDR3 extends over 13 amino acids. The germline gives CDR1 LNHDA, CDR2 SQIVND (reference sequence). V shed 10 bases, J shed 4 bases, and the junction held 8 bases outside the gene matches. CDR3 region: CATTTGEGYGYTF. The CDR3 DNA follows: TGTGCCACTACGACAGGGGAGGGCTATGGCTACACCTTC. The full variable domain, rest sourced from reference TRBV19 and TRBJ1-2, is DGGITQSPKYLFRKEGQNVTLSCEQNLNHDAMYWYRQDPGQGLRLIYYSQIVNDFQKGDIAEGYSVSREKKESFPLTVTSAQKNPTAFYLCATTTGEGYGYTFGSGTRLTVV.

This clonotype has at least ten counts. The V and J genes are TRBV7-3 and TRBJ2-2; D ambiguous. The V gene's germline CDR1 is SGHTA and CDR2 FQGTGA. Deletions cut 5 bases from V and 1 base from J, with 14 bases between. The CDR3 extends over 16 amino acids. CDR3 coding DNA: TGTGCCAGCAGCGAACTTACGGGCATGAACACCGGGGAGCTGTTTTTT. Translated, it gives CASSELTGMNTGELFF.

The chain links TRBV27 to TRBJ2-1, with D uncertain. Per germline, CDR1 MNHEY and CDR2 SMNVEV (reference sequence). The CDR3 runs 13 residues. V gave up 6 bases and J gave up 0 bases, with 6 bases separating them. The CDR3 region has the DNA TGTGCCAGCAGGAAAGTCTCCTACAATGAGCAGTTCTTC. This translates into CASRKVSYNEQFF.

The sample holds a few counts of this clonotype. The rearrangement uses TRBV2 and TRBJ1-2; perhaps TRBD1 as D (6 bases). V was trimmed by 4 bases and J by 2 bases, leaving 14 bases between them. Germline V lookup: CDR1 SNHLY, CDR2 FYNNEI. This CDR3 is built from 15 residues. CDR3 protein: CASSASGGGNYGYTF. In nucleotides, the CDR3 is TGTGCCAGCAGTGCCTCCGGAGGGGGGAACTATGGCTACACCTTC.

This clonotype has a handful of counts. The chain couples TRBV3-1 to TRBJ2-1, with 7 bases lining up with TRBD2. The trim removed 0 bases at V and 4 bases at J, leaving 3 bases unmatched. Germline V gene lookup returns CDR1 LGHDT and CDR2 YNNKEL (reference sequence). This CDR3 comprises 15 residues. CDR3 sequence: CASSQDEGLYNEQFF. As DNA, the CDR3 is TGTGCCAGCAGCCAAGATGAGGGACTATACAATGAGCAGTTCTTC.

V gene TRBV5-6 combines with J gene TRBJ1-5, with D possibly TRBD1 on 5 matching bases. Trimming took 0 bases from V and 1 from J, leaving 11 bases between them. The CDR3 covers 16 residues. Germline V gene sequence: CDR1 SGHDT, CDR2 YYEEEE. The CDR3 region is CASSLGGTGSNQPQHF. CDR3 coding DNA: TGTGCCAGCAGCTTGGGAGGGACGGGGAGCAATCAGCCCCAGCATTTT.

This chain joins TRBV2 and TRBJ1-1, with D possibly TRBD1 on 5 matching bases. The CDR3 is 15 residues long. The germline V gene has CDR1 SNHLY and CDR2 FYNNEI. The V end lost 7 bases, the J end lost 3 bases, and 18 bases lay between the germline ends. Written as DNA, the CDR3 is TGTGCCAGCACCACTAAACTAGGGGCTTACACTGAAGCTTTCTTT. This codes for CASTTKLGAYTEAFF.

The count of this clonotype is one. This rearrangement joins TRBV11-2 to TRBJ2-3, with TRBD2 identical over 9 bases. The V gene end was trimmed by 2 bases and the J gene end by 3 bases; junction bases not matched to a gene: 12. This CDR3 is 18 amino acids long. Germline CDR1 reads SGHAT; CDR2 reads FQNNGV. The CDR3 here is CASSLYGGSAGGTDTQYF. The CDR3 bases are TGTGCCAGCAGCTTATATGGAGGATCGGCGGGAGGGACAGATACGCAGTATTTT.

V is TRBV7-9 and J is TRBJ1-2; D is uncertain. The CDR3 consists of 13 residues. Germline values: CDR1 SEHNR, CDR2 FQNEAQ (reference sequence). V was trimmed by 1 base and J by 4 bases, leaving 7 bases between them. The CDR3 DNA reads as TGTGCCAGCAGCTTAGGGGCAGTCTATGGCTACACCTTC. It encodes CASSLGAVYGYTF.

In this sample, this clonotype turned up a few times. This chain's CDR3 is CASSEPGQVNYEQYF. The DNA for the CDR3 is TGTGCCAGCAGTGAACCGGGACAGGTCAACTACGAGCAGTACTTC. This chain joins TRBV2 and TRBJ2-7, with 8 bases that match TRBD1. This CDR3 is built from 15 residues. Germline V gene sequence: CDR1 SNHLY, CDR2 FYNNEI. The junction had 6 bases not matched to a gene; V was cut back by 2 bases and J by 3 bases. Combining the CDR3 with reference TRBV2 and TRBJ2-7 gives the whole variable domain EPEVTQTPSHQVTQMGQEVILRCVPISNHLYFYWYRQILGQKVEFLVSFYNNEISEKSEIFDDQFSVERPDGSNFTLKIRSTKLEDSAMYFCASSEPGQVNYEQYFGPGTRLTVT.

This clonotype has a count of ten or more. CDR3 nucleotides: TGTGCCAGCAGTGAGAATATGGGTTTTGGGACCCAGTACTTC. Its protein is CASSENMGFGTQYF. The chain couples TRBV2 to TRBJ2-5; D is ambiguous. Germline V CDR1 and CDR2: SNHLY, FYNNEI. The CDR3 runs to 14 residues. Trimming took off 3 bases at V and 7 bases at J, with 15 bases between the two ends. Variable domain in full (rest from reference TRBV2 and TRBJ2-5): EPEVTQTPSHQVTQMGQEVILRCVPISNHLYFYWYRQILGQKVEFLVSFYNNEISEKSEIFDDQFSVERPDGSNFTLKIRSTKLEDSAMYFCASSENMGFGTQYFGPGTRLLVL.

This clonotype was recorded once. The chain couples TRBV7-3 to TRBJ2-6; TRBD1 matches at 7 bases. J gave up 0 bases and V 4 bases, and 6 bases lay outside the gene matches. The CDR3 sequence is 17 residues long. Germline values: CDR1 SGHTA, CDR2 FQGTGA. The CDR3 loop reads CASSSDRDLSGANVLTF. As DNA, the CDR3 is TGTGCCAGCAGCTCTGACAGGGACCTCTCTGGGGCCAACGTCCTGACTTTC.

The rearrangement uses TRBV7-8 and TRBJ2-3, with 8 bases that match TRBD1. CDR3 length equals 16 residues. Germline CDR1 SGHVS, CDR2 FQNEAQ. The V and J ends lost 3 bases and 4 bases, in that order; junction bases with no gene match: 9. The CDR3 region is CASSLLRTGQADTQYF. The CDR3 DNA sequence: TGTGCCAGCAGCTTGCTCCGGACAGGGCAGGCAGATACGCAGTATTTT.

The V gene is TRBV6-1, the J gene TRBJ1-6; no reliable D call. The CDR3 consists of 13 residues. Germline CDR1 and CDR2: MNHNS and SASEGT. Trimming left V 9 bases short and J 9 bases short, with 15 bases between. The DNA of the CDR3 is TGTGCCAGTGCGACGGATGGTGGTTCACCCCTCCACTTT. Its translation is CASATDGGSPLHF.

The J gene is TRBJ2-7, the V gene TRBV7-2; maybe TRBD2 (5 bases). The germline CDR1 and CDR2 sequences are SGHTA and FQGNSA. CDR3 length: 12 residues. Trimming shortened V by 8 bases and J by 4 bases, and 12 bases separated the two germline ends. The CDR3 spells CASQTGSYEQYF. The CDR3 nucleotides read TGTGCCAGCCAGACGGGAAGTTACGAGCAGTACTTC.

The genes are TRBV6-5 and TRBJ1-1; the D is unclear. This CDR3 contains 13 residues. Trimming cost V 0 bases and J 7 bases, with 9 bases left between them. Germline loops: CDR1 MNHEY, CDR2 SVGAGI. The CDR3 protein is CASSYSARLEAFF. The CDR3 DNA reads TGTGCCAGCAGTTACTCGGCCCGCCTTGAAGCTTTCTTT.

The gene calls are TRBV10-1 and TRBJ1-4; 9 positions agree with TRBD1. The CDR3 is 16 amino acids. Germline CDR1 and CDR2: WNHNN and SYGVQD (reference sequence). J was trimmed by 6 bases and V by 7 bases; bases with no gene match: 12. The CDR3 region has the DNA TGCGCCAGCATCCTCCCGCTACAGGGGGCGGATGAAAAACTGTTTTTT. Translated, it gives CASILPLQGADEKLFF.

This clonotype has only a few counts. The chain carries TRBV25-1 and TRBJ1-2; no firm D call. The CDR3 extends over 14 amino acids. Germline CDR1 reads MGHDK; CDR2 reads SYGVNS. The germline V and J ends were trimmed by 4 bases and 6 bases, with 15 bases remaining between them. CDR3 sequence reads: CASSAVSVSDGYTF. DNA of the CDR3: TGTGCCAGCAGTGCGGTTAGCGTAAGCGATGGCTACACCTTC.

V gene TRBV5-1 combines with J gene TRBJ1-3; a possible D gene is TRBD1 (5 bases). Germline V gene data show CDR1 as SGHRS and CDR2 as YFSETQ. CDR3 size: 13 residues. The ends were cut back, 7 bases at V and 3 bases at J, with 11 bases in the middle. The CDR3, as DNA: TGCGCCAGCCAGCCGGGGCATGGAAACACCATATATTTT. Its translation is CASQPGHGNTIYF.

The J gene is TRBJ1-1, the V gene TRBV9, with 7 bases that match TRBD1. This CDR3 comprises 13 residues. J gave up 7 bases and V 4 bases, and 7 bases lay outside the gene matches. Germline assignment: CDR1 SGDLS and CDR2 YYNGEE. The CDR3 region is CASSRTGAVEAFF. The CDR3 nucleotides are TGTGCCAGCAGCCGGACAGGCGCCGTTGAAGCTTTCTTT.